The 22 T cell receptor beta chains below all came from one sample that was sequenced in a study of cytomegalovirus exposure and HLA in healthy donors. Only in-frame clones appear in the TCRdb table, and some are missing; sequencing was by immunoSEQ multiplex PCR. The sample has over 150,000 clones; about 86% are singletons. The sequenced sample consisted of PBMCs. These receptors were collected from a human donor in good health.

The chain has TRBV5-8 and TRBJ2-6; 10 positions agree with TRBD1. The CDR3 covers 15 residues. V shed 9 bases, J shed 1 base, and the junction held 4 bases outside the gene matches. The germline gives CDR1 SGHTS, CDR2 YDEGEE. DNA for the CDR3: TGTGCCACCCGACAGGGGGCATCTGGGGCCAACGTCCTGACTTTC. It codes for CATRQGASGANVLTF.

This clone was detected a few times. V usage is TRBV7-9 and J usage is TRBJ1-2; D unresolved. This CDR3 comprises 12 residues. V shed 3 bases and J shed 9 bases, with 11 bases lying between them. CDR1 and CDR2 from the germline V gene are SEHNR and FQNEAQ (reference sequence). The CDR3 region is CASSFPLSRYTF. The CDR3 DNA reads as TGTGCCAGCAGCTTCCCGCTGAGTCGCTACACCTTC.

This clone was recorded only once. The chain links TRBV6-5 to TRBJ2-7; 11 nucleotides line up with TRBD1. V lost 5 bases to trimming and J lost 0 bases; unmatched junction nucleotides: 3. CDR3 length equals 15 residues. Germline V gene data show CDR1 as MNHEY and CDR2 as SVGAGI. The CDR3, as DNA: TGTGCCAGCAGTCCGGGGACAGGGGGCTCCTACGAGCAGTACTTC. The encoded protein is CASSPGTGGSYEQYF.

The chain is built from TRBV14 and TRBJ2-5; 9 nucleotides align to TRBD1. V dropped 1 base and J dropped 4; count of bases not matched to a gene: 4. Germline V CDR1 and CDR2: SGHDN, FVKESK. The CDR3 has 15 amino acids. The CDR3 nucleotides are TGTGCCAGCAGCCAAGCGACAGGGGGAGTAGAGACCCAGTACTTC. Translated, it gives CASSQATGGVETQYF.

The chain links TRBV6-6 to TRBJ2-5; TRBD1 matches 9 bases. Germline values: CDR1 MNHNY, CDR2 SVGAGI (reference sequence). This CDR3 has 16 residues. V was clipped by 6 bases and J by 2 bases; unmatched bases: 10. CDR3 residues: CASSRSADRGQETQYF. The CDR3 DNA follows: TGTGCCAGCAGCCGGTCTGCGGACAGGGGACAAGAGACCCAGTACTTC.

V gene TRBV29-1 combines with J gene TRBJ2-7, with D tentatively TRBD1 (7 bases). The germline V gene encodes CDR1 SQVTM and CDR2 ANQGSEA. V shed 2 bases and J shed 3 bases, with 11 bases lying between them. This CDR3 is 13 amino acids long. CDR3 coding DNA: TGCAGCGTTGAATCCAGGGGGGACTACGAGCAGTACTTC. It specifies CSVESRGDYEQYF.

The V and J genes are TRBV28 and TRBJ2-3, with D perhaps matching TRBD1 (6 bases). This CDR3 is 17 amino acids long. Trimming took 5 bases from V and 6 from J, leaving 24 bases between them. CDR1 and CDR2 from the germline V gene are MDHEN and SYDVKM. The CDR3 here is CASSGGQGWVTGDTQYF. The CDR3 DNA follows: TGTGCCAGCAGTGGGGGCCAGGGTTGGGTCACGGGCGATACGCAGTATTTT.

The CDR3 sequence is CAPTRAGVRRREKLFF. In nucleotides, the CDR3 is TGTGCTCCTACAAGGGCAGGGGTGCGGAGGCGGGAAAAACTGTTTTTT. The V gene is TRBV27, the J gene TRBJ1-4; TRBD1 is a possible D gene (6 bases). Germline V gene sequence: CDR1 MNHEY, CDR2 SMNVEV (reference sequence). CDR3 length equals 16 residues.

This clone has only one observation. This chain uses TRBV11-2 with TRBJ2-1; TRBD2 matches at 7 bases. The CDR3 spans 15 residues. V dropped 4 bases and J dropped 2; count of bases not matched to a gene: 5. CDR1 and CDR2 (germline): SGHAT, FQNNGV. CDR3 nucleotides: TGTGCCAGCAGCTGGAGTCGGGGGGCCTACAATGAGCAGTTCTTC. Protein sequence: CASSWSRGAYNEQFF.

The chain joins TRBV19 to TRBJ1-1, with 7 bases matching TRBD1. Germline-derived CDR1 and CDR2 are LNHDA and SQIVND (reference sequence). CDR3 length: 13 amino acids. J lost 6 bases, V lost 7 bases, and 8 bases had no gene match. The CDR3 DNA reads as TGTGCCAGTAATCAGGGGGTGTTCGCTGAAGCTTTCTTT. This gives the protein CASNQGVFAEAFF.

The gene calls are TRBV10-2 and TRBJ1-1; TRBD1 matches 7 bases. Germline CDR1 and CDR2: WSHSY and SAAADI. The CDR3 contains 14 residues. The V segment lost 6 bases and the J segment 2 bases; nucleotides outside the gene matches: 6. The chain's CDR3 is CASRAGTANTEAFF. CDR3 coding DNA: TGCGCCAGCAGAGCCGGGACAGCCAACACTGAAGCTTTCTTT.

This chain uses TRBV19 with TRBJ2-1; 8 nucleotides match TRBD1. Trimming cost V 10 bases and J 6 bases; bases outside gene matches: 11. Per the germline V gene, CDR1 is LNHDA and CDR2 is SQIVND (reference sequence). This CDR3 is 14 amino acids long. DNA for the CDR3: TGTGCCACCATCGACAGGGGTTTTCGCAATGAGCAGTTCTTC. The encoded protein is CATIDRGFRNEQFF.

The genes are TRBV27 and TRBJ1-2; TRBD1 agrees at 10 bases. CDR3 length equals 17 residues. The V gene's germline CDR1 is MNHEY and CDR2 SMNVEV (reference sequence). The J segment lost 1 base and the V segment lost 4 bases, leaving 9 bases of the junction unmatched. Here the CDR3 DNA reads TGTGCCAGCAGTTCATATTCGGACAGGGGGTTTAACTATGGCTACACCTTC. Its protein is CASSSYSDRGFNYGYTF.

The chain combines TRBV2 with TRBJ2-1; the match to TRBD2 covers 9 bases. Germline V gives CDR1 SNHLY, CDR2 FYNNEI. This CDR3 contains 15 residues. Germline trimming cut 4 bases from V and 14 bases from J; bases unmatched to any gene: 15. In DNA form, the CDR3 reads TGTGCCAGCAGTGTCGGTAGCGGGGGCCTCCAGCGGGAGTTCTTC. It translates to CASSVGSGGLQREFF.

In the case of this clone: The sample has other DNA sequences that encode this CDR3 too. This chain uses TRBV30 with TRBJ1-5, with 8 bases matching TRBD1. Germline loops: CDR1 GTSNPN, CDR2 SVGIG (reference sequence). The V and J ends lost 3 bases and 7 bases, in that order; junction bases with no gene match: 5. The CDR3 totals 13 residues. The DNA for the CDR3 is TGTGCCTGGAGCGGACAGGGTAACCAGCCCCAGCATTTT. It yields the protein CAWSGQGNQPQHF.

The rearrangement joins TRBV29-1 to TRBJ2-7, with 7 bases that match TRBD1. In germline, CDR1 is SQVTM, CDR2 ANQGSEA. V lost 1 base, J lost 5 bases, and 5 bases stayed unmatched. This CDR3 region has 13 residues. The CDR3 loop is CSVEVGTENEQYF. In DNA form, the CDR3 reads TGCAGCGTTGAAGTCGGGACAGAAAACGAGCAGTACTTC.

This chain joins TRBV29-1 and TRBJ2-1; D is unresolved. The germline V gene encodes CDR1 SQVTM and CDR2 ANQGSEA. This CDR3 comprises 13 residues. The germline V and J ends were trimmed by 6 bases and 1 base, with 10 bases remaining between them. The CDR3 bases are TGCAGCGTCGCGGTTCATTCCTACAATGAGCAGTTCTTC. This translates into CSVAVHSYNEQFF.

The genes are TRBV25-1 and TRBJ1-1; no reliable D call. Germline CDR1 and CDR2: MGHDK and SYGVNS. The CDR3 contains 13 residues. The germline V and J ends were trimmed by 8 bases and 3 bases, with 13 bases remaining between them. CDR3 amino acids: CASRDSGHTEAFF. In DNA, the CDR3 is TGTGCCAGCCGGGATTCAGGCCACACTGAAGCTTTCTTT.

The chain recombines TRBV19 with TRBJ1-3; 7 bases are a match to TRBD1. Germline V CDR1 and CDR2: LNHDA, SQIVND (reference sequence). The CDR3 runs to 17 residues. The J segment lost 0 bases and the V segment lost 0 bases, leaving 5 bases of the junction unmatched. CDR3 amino acids: CASSIDHRGLSGNTIYF. The CDR3, as DNA: TGTGCCAGTAGTATAGACCACAGGGGACTCTCTGGAAACACCATATATTTT.

In its sample, this clone was seen a few times. Other DNA sequences in the same sample also yield this CDR3. The chain is built from TRBV18 and TRBJ2-7; 11 nucleotides match TRBD1. CDR1 and CDR2 from the germline V gene are KGHSH and LQKENI. The CDR3 totals 13 residues. V lost 3 bases, J lost 5 bases, and 0 bases stayed unmatched. DNA of the CDR3: TGTGCCAGCTCACCGGGACAGGGGGACGAGCAGTACTTC. Translating it yields CASSPGQGDEQYF.

The gene calls are TRBV28 and TRBJ1-1; D call uncertain. Trimming left V 7 bases short and J 1 base short, with 4 bases between. The CDR3 has 11 residues. Germline CDR1 is MDHEN and CDR2 is SYDVKM. The CDR3 sequence: CASTTNTEAFF. For the CDR3, the DNA is TGTGCCAGCACTACGAACACTGAAGCTTTCTTT.

This clone was seen a handful of times. The V call is TRBV4-1, the J call TRBJ1-6; tentatively, D is TRBD1 (6 bases). Germline values: CDR1 MGHRA, CDR2 YSYEKL. Deletions cut 1 base from V and 11 bases from J, with 18 bases between. This CDR3 contains 16 residues. CDR3 protein: CASSQVAGAPLAPLHF. The CDR3 bases are TGCGCCAGCAGCCAAGTCGCGGGGGCCCCATTGGCACCCCTCCACTTT.